The 23 T cell receptor beta chains listed next were all sequenced from one sample in a study of blood T cells in healthy people across ages. With a J-beta primer mix and a sample-barcoded 5' primer, a second PCR ran 7 to 11 cycles. TCRdb called the 5' RACE reads again in MiXCR, with one record for every CDR3 protein. The data contain hundreds of thousands of distinct CDR3 sequences, more than 40% of them seen just once; the ten biggest clones take up under 20%. The sequencing sample was made of blood. The receptors were sampled from a man aged 60 to 75 in good health.

V and J are TRBV5-5 and TRBJ2-7; no firm D call. The CDR3 is 12 amino acids. Trimming removed 2 bases from V and 6 bases from J, with 9 bases in between. In germline, CDR1 is SGHKS, CDR2 YYEKEE (reference sequence). The CDR3 DNA reads TGTGCCAGCAGCTTATTTGGGTTCGAGCAGTACTTC. Its translation is CASSLFGFEQYF. The full variable domain, in which reference TRBV5-5 and TRBJ2-7 provide the parts outside the CDR3, is DAGVTQSPTHLIKTRGQQVTLRCSPISGHKSVSWYQQVLGQGPQFIFQYYEKEERGRGNFPDRFSARQFPNYSSELNVNALLLGDSALYLCASSLFGFEQYFGPGTRLTVT.

This chain uses TRBV11-2 with TRBJ2-1, with 11 bases matching TRBD2. CDR3 length equals 18 residues. Germline CDR1 and CDR2: SGHAT and FQNNGV. V lost 7 bases, J lost 1 base, and 12 bases stayed unmatched. The CDR3 DNA sequence: TGTGCCAGCATCCAGGGACTAGCGGTGGAATGGTCCTACAATGAGCAGTTCTTC. Protein: CASIQGLAVEWSYNEQFF.

This chain uses TRBV5-1 with TRBJ2-7, with D hard to call. The CDR3 is 14 residues long. Germline CDR1 is SGHRS and CDR2 is YFSETQ. The V end was cut by 0 bases, the J end by 4 bases, with 11 bases between. DNA of the CDR3: TGCGCCAGCAGCTTGGGGACGGAAGCTTACGAGCAGTACTTC. It yields the protein CASSLGTEAYEQYF.

The chain combines TRBV20-1 with TRBJ2-7; TRBD1 matches 9 bases. The junction had 6 bases not matched to a gene; V was cut back by 3 bases and J by 3 bases. The CDR3 spans 14 residues. Per the germline V gene, CDR1 is DFQATT and CDR2 is SNEGSKA (reference sequence). This CDR3 reads CSASPGQGYYEQYF. CDR3 nucleotide sequence: TGCAGTGCTAGCCCGGGACAGGGTTACTACGAGCAGTACTTC.

This chain uses TRBV5-5 with TRBJ2-1, with unresolved D. The CDR3 covers 16 residues. Between the trimmed V and J ends, which lost 5 bases and 2 bases, there was a span of 17 bases. Per the germline V gene, CDR1 is SGHKS and CDR2 is YYEKEE (reference sequence). CDR3 amino acids: CASRVTPGFAYNEQFF. The DNA of the CDR3 is TGTGCCAGCAGAGTAACCCCGGGTTTCGCCTACAATGAGCAGTTCTTC.

The chain is built from TRBV4-3 and TRBJ2-1; possible D gene TRBD2, 6 bases. CDR1 LGHNA and CDR2 YSLEER come from the germline V gene. Trimming cost V 4 bases and J 7 bases, with 11 bases left between them. The CDR3 is 13 residues long. CDR3 loop: CASSPRSGNEQFF. The DNA of the CDR3 is TGCGCCAGCAGCCCGAGGAGCGGGAATGAGCAGTTCTTC.

This clonotype was detected a few times. The rearrangement joins TRBV5-4 to TRBJ2-7, with no clear D. Looked up from germline, CDR1 is SGHNT and CDR2 is YYREEE (reference sequence). V shed 3 bases and J shed 3 bases, with 16 bases lying between them. This CDR3 has 15 residues. CDR3 bases: TGTGCCAGCAGCTCCGGCCCCCAACTCCTCTACGAGCAGTACTTC. Amino acid sequence: CASSSGPQLLYEQYF.

This chain connects TRBV7-9 to TRBJ2-1, with 10 bases matching TRBD1. Germline CDR1 reads SEHNR; CDR2 reads FQNEAQ (reference sequence). CDR3 length: 16 amino acids. J was trimmed by 8 bases and V by 7 bases; bases with no gene match: 14. The DNA for the CDR3 is TGTGCCAGCACCCTCCGCCCTGACAGGGGGCGTCATGAGCAGTTCTTC. It is translated as CASTLRPDRGRHEQFF.

The chain employs TRBV25-1 and TRBJ1-6; D not resolved. Germline loops: CDR1 MGHDK, CDR2 SYGVNS. The CDR3 length is 14 residues. The V and J ends lost 7 bases and 8 bases respectively, with 15 bases between them. As DNA, the CDR3 is TGTGCCAGCACCACGCGGGGATTTTATTCACCCCTCCACTTT. It yields the protein CASTTRGFYSPLHF.

This rearrangement joins TRBV20-1 to TRBJ2-1, with D perhaps matching TRBD1 (6 bases). Trimming stripped 0 bases from V and 5 bases from J, with 17 bases between. From germline, CDR1 is DFQATT and CDR2 SNEGSKA (reference sequence). The CDR3 has 16 amino acids. For the CDR3, the DNA is TGCAGTGCTAGAGATCATTCAGGACAGCGAGACAATGAGCAGTTCTTC. Translation: CSARDHSGQRDNEQFF.

The rearrangement joins TRBV11-2 to TRBJ2-7; a weak D match, TRBD1 (6 bases). The CDR3 sequence is 13 residues long. The V and J ends lost 8 bases and 4 bases respectively, with 15 bases between them. Per germline, CDR1 SGHAT and CDR2 FQNNGV. The CDR3 DNA follows: TGTGCCAGCGCGACCAGGACAGCATACGAGCAGTACTTC. This translates into CASATRTAYEQYF.

V is TRBV30 and J is TRBJ2-1; 9 bases agree with TRBD2. CDR3 length: 15 residues. V lost 3 bases and J lost 4; bases outside the gene matches: 7. Germline V CDR1 and CDR2: GTSNPN, SVGIG (reference sequence). The CDR3 DNA reads as TGTGCCTGGAGATTGATGGCGGGGGGGTACAATGAGCAGTTCTTC. This sequence encodes CAWRLMAGGYNEQFF.

The rearrangement uses TRBV19 and TRBJ2-3; 8 bases align to TRBD1. Germline lookup yields CDR1 LNHDA and CDR2 SQIVND (reference sequence). There are 15 residues in the CDR3. With V trimmed by 8 bases and J by 2 bases, 9 bases remained unmatched. This CDR3 reads CASSARDRSTDTQYF. In DNA, the CDR3 is TGTGCCAGTTCTGCCCGGGACAGGTCCACAGATACGCAGTATTTT.

This clonotype was counted only a few times. V usage is TRBV20-1 and J usage is TRBJ2-7; a possible D gene is TRBD1 (5 bases). The CDR3 extends over 13 amino acids. V gave up 3 bases and J gave up 0 bases, with 9 bases separating them. Germline V gene lookup returns CDR1 DFQATT and CDR2 SNEGSKA (reference sequence). The CDR3 coding sequence is TGCAGTGCTAGGGGGCAGTTCTCCTACGAGCAGTACTTC. It specifies CSARGQFSYEQYF.

The J gene is TRBJ2-4, the V gene TRBV4-3; 9 nucleotides line up with TRBD2. The J call may be incorrect, as the DNA end agrees better with TRBJ2-7. The CDR3 loop spans 16 amino acids. Looked up from germline, CDR1 is LGHNA and CDR2 is YSLEER. The CDR3 sequence: CASSQDPAGGIYEQYF. DNA of the CDR3: TGCGCCAGCAGCCAAGATCCAGCGGGGGGCATCTACGAGCAGTACTTC.

The gene calls are TRBV7-2 and TRBJ2-3; TRBD2 agrees at 8 bases. The CDR3 runs 16 residues. Germline V lookup: CDR1 SGHTA, CDR2 FQGNSA. The V gene end was trimmed by 2 bases and the J gene end by 2 bases; junction bases not matched to a gene: 6. The CDR3: CASSLRGGGPTDTQYF. The CDR3, as DNA: TGTGCCAGCAGCTTAAGGGGCGGGGGGCCCACAGATACGCAGTATTTT.

J is TRBJ2-1 and V is TRBV7-2; maybe TRBD1 (5 bases). V was clipped by 0 bases and J by 10 bases, with 13 bases between them. Germline CDR1 and CDR2: SGHTA and FQGNSA. The CDR3 totals 14 residues. CDR3 loop: CASSLAVRGGEQFF. The CDR3 bases are TGTGCCAGCAGCTTAGCGGTAAGGGGCGGAGAGCAGTTCTTC. The full variable domain, with the rest looked up from reference TRBV7-2 and TRBJ2-1, is GAGVSQSPSNKVTEKGKDVELRCDPISGHTALYWYRQSLGQGLEFLIYFQGNSAPDKSGLPSDRFSAERTGGSVSTLTIQRTQQEDSAVYLCASSLAVRGGEQFFGPGTRLTVL.

The chain employs TRBV7-6 and TRBJ1-6; D gene uncertain. V dropped 1 base and J dropped 8 bases, with 12 bases sitting between them. The CDR3 extends over 15 amino acids. Germline assignment: CDR1 SGHVS and CDR2 FNYEAQ. CDR3: CASSLEGQVYSPLHF. CDR3 DNA sequence: TGTGCCAGCAGCTTAGAAGGGCAGGTGTATTCACCCCTCCACTTT.

This clonotype was seen more than once but under ten times. This chain links TRBV12-3 or TRBV12-4 with TRBJ2-7; tentatively, D is TRBD2 (6 bases). Deletions cut 5 bases from V and 2 bases from J, with 13 bases between. There are 14 residues in the CDR3. This chain's CDR3 is CASSPSLAAYEQYF. CDR3 nucleotides: TGTGCCAGCAGTCCGTCGTTAGCGGCCTACGAGCAGTACTTC.

This chain joins TRBV5-1 and TRBJ1-1; 9 bases fit TRBD1. Germline lookup yields CDR1 SGHRS and CDR2 YFSETQ. Germline trimming cut 2 bases from V and 2 bases from J; bases unmatched to any gene: 4. The CDR3 consists of 15 residues. CDR3 DNA: TGCGCCAGCAGCTTACTACAGGGGGCCAACACTGAAGCTTTCTTT. It codes for CASSLLQGANTEAFF.

This chain joins TRBV25-1 and TRBJ2-1, with a possible D match to TRBD1 (6 bases). Germline assignment: CDR1 MGHDK and CDR2 SYGVNS. Trimming cost V 0 bases and J 10 bases, with 31 bases left between them. The CDR3 is made up of 20 amino acids. CDR3 sequence reads: CASSEYRVLAGLSGDDEQFF. The CDR3 DNA reads TGTGCCAGCAGTGAATACCGGGTACTCGCAGGACTCTCAGGGGATGACGAGCAGTTCTTC.

This clonotype occurred a few times. The rearrangement links TRBV7-2 to TRBJ2-5, with D maybe TRBD1 (5 bases). V lost 5 bases to trimming and J lost 1 base, with 17 bases between them. This CDR3 is 16 amino acids long. Germline V gene data show CDR1 as SGHTA and CDR2 as FQGNSA. DNA for the CDR3: TGTGCCAGCAGCGCTTACGCAGGGTCCCGCCAAGAGACCCAGTACTTC. Amino acid sequence: CASSAYAGSRQETQYF.

This sequence joins TRBV29-1 and TRBJ2-3, with D perhaps matching TRBD1 or TRBD2 (7 bases each). The germline V gene has CDR1 SQVTM and CDR2 ANQGSEA. Trimming took 5 bases from V and 4 from J, leaving 13 bases between them. The CDR3 spans 13 residues. Here the CDR3 DNA reads TGCAGCGTTACGACAGGGAGGGCAGATACGCAGTATTTT. Translation: CSVTTGRADTQYF.